These 10 T cell receptor beta chains were sequenced from one sample in a study of CD8 T cells in ankylosing spondylitis. No antigen has been identified for these receptors. TCRdb re-called the 5' RACE reads with MiXCR, one entry per CDR3 protein. The sample lists over 700,000 distinct CDR3 sequences, roughly 19% occurring once. Findings of the study overall: What seemed typical of ankylosing spondylitis blood was a TCR beta motif built from 8 or 9 highly homologous variants.

Material: blood, either unsorted or a sorted T cell fraction (not recorded which). The origin of the receptors is a male donor with ankylosing spondylitis.

This clonotype occurred a few times. The chain employs TRBV4-3 and TRBJ2-1; D possibly corresponds to TRBD1 (6 bases). Trimming removed 5 bases from V and 1 base from J, with 12 bases in between. The CDR3 extends over 15 amino acids. Looked up from germline, CDR1 is LGHNA and CDR2 is YSLEER. The CDR3 is CASSTQGESYNEQFF. For the CDR3, the DNA is TGCGCCAGCAGCACACAGGGTGAGTCCTACAATGAGCAGTTCTTC.

V usage is TRBV27 and J usage is TRBJ1-2; TRBD1 is a possible D gene (5 bases). Germline CDR1 MNHEY, CDR2 SMNVEV (reference sequence). V lost 2 bases and J 4 bases, leaving 11 bases between the germline ends. The CDR3 runs to 14 residues. Here the CDR3 reads CASSLVGGSYGYTF. The CDR3 DNA reads as TGTGCCAGCAGTTTAGTTGGGGGAAGCTATGGCTACACCTTC.

This clonotype was observed at least ten times. The CDR3 sequence is CASSKLAGAFNEQFF. CDR3 DNA sequence: TGCGCCAGCAGCAAACTAGCGGGAGCATTCAATGAGCAGTTCTTC. This chain uses TRBV5-1 with TRBJ2-1, with 11 bases identical to TRBD2. Per germline, CDR1 SGHRS and CDR2 YFSETQ. The junction had 6 bases not matched to a gene; V was cut back by 4 bases and J by 6 bases. The CDR3 totals 15 residues.

The sample holds a few counts of this clonotype. The chain is built from TRBV7-9 and TRBJ2-2; possibly TRBD2 for D (5 bases). The CDR3 has 13 residues. Germline V lookup: CDR1 SEHNR, CDR2 FQNEAQ (reference sequence). V lost 11 bases and J lost 5, with 15 bases in between. CDR3 loop: CAANRGSTGELFF. DNA for the CDR3: TGTGCCGCGAACCGGGGATCAACCGGGGAGCTGTTTTTT.

The chain is built from TRBV28 and TRBJ2-7; D is ambiguous. Germline V lookup: CDR1 MDHEN, CDR2 SYDVKM. The ends were cut back, 10 bases at V and 0 bases at J, with 10 bases in the middle. The CDR3 has 12 residues. The CDR3 nucleotides read TGTGCCACGGTCGGTAGCTCCTACGAGCAGTACTTC. Translation gives CATVGSSYEQYF.

The chain carries TRBV7-9 and TRBJ2-3, with 7 nucleotides matching TRBD1. The CDR3 sequence is 15 residues long. After removal of 4 bases from V and 5 bases from J, the junction contained 9 bases not matched to a gene. Germline-derived CDR1 and CDR2 are SEHNR and FQNEAQ (reference sequence). The chain's CDR3 is CASSSSDRVQDTQYF. CDR3 in DNA: TGTGCCAGCAGCTCCTCAGACAGGGTCCAAGATACGCAGTATTTT.

The CDR3 coding sequence is TGTGCCAGCAGTTTGGGGGTCTATACCTACGAGCAGTACTTC. Protein sequence: CASSLGVYTYEQYF. The chain links TRBV6-2 or TRBV6-3 to TRBJ2-7, with D perhaps assigned TRBD1 or TRBD2 (5 bases each). V was pared by 4 bases and J by 2 bases, with 12 bases between. Looked up from germline, CDR1 is MNHEY and CDR2 is SVGEGT. This CDR3 has 14 amino acids.

The gene calls are TRBV30 and TRBJ2-3; D is tentatively TRBD1 or TRBD2 (5 bases each). V gave up 5 bases and J gave up 6 bases, with 24 bases separating them. The germline V gene encodes CDR1 GTSNPN and CDR2 SVGIG (reference sequence). The CDR3 sequence is 16 residues long. CDR3 loop: CAWATSGRVRSDTQYF. The CDR3 region has the DNA TGTGCCTGGGCCACAAGCGGCAGGGTAAGGAGTGATACGCAGTATTTT. Looking up the rest from reference TRBV30 and TRBJ2-3 gives the full variable domain: SQTIHQWPATLVQPVGSPLSLECTVEGTSNPNLYWYRQAAGRGLQLLFYSVGIGQISSEVPQNLSASRPQDRQFILSSKKLLLSDSGFYLCAWATSGRVRSDTQYFGPGTRLTVL.

The DNA of the CDR3 is TGCAGTGCTAGGGGCAGGGGGGACACTGAAGCTTTCTTT. Amino acids: CSARGRGDTEAFF. The chain uses TRBV20-1 and TRBJ1-1, with 7 nucleotides matching TRBD1. V trimming: 3 bases; J trimming: 3 bases; junction bases outside the gene matches: 4. The CDR3 consists of 13 residues. CDR1 is DFQATT and CDR2 is SNEGSKA in the germline V gene (reference sequence).

This chain links TRBV12-3 or TRBV12-4 with TRBJ2-3; D not resolved. The CDR3 spans 11 residues. With 8 bases removed from V and 2 bases from J, the gap between germline ends came to 5 bases. The CDR3 region is CASLTTDTQYF. CDR3 DNA sequence: TGTGCCAGCTTGACCACAGATACGCAGTATTTT.